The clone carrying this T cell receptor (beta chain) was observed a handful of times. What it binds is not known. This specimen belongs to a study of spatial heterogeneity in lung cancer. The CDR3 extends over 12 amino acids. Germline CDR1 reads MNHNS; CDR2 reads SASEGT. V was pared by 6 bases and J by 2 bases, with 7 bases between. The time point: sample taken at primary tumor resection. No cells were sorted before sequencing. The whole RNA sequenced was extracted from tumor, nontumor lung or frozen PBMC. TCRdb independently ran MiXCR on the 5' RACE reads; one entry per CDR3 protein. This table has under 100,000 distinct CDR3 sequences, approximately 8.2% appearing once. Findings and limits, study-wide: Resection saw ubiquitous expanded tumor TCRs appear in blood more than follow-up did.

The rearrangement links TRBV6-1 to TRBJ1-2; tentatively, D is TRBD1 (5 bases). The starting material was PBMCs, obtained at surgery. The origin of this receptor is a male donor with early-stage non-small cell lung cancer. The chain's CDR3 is CASRTVNYGYTF. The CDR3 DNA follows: TGTGCCAGCAGGACAGTAAACTATGGCTACACCTTC.